The rows below give T cell receptor beta chains drawn from one sample of a study of T cells in Graves' hyperthyroidism and ophthalmopathy. MiXCR was run by TCRdb on the multiplex PCR reads, yielding one entry per CDR3 protein. The table includes hundreds of thousands of distinct CDR3 sequences, approximately 15% detected once. Sequences were obtained from blood. All receptors come from a woman in her thirties or forties with Graves' ophthalmopathy. Each CDR3 is given with its conserved first and last residue. Each record gives: clone size, V gene, J gene, D gene, CDR3 DNA, CDR3 protein. The D gene is left open where the match is weak. Expanded clones get a size class; other rows say once, few or many, or leave the size out.

size: many; V: TRBV28; J: TRBJ2-7; D: .; DNA: TGTGCCAGCAGTTTAAGGGGCATCCAGGACCCCTACGAGCAGTACTTC; CDR3: CASSLRGIQDPYEQYF
size: many; V: TRBV20-1; J: TRBJ2-2; D: TRBD1; DNA: TGCAGTGCTAGAGATCCTAAGACAGGGACCGGGGAGCTGTTTTTT; CDR3: CSARDPKTGTGELFF
size: .; V: TRBV28; J: TRBJ2-7; D: TRBD1; DNA: TGTGCCAGCAGTTTACCCGGGACAGTCTACGAGCAGTACTTC; CDR3: CASSLPGTVYEQYF
size: .; V: TRBV19; J: TRBJ2-3; D: TRBD2; DNA: TGTGCCAGTAGTGGGAGTAGCGGGAGGGTTCTGGATACGCAGTATTTT; CDR3: CASSGSSGRVLDTQYF
size: few; V: TRBV27; J: TRBJ2-1; D: TRBD2; DNA: TGTGCCAGCAGTCGACTAGCGGGGGGGCCCTATGAGCAGTTCTTC; CDR3: CASSRLAGGPYEQFF
size: .; V: TRBV28; J: TRBJ2-7; D: .; DNA: TGTGCCAGCGGACCACGGGCCTACGAGCAGTACTTC; CDR3: CASGPRAYEQYF
size: many; V: TRBV11-3; J: TRBJ2-1; D: TRBD2; DNA: TGTGCCAGCAGCTTCGCTAGCGGCAATGAGCAGTTCTTC; CDR3: CASSFASGNEQFF
size: few; V: TRBV5-1; J: TRBJ1-4; D: TRBD1; DNA: TGCGCCAGCAGCTGGTGGGGACAGGGCGCTAATGAAAAACTGTTTTTT; CDR3: CASSWWGQGANEKLFF
size: few; V: TRBV6-5; J: TRBJ1-1; D: .; DNA: TGTGCCAGCAGTTACGGGGGGTGGAACACTGAAGCTTTCTTT; CDR3: CASSYGGWNTEAFF
size: few; V: TRBV20-1; J: TRBJ2-3; D: .; DNA: TGCAGTGCCGAGGTGGCGGGGAGCACAGATACGCAGTATTTT; CDR3: CSAEVAGSTDTQYF
size: few; V: TRBV5-1; J: TRBJ2-7; D: TRBD2; DNA: TGCGCCAGCAGCTTCGGGACTAGCGGCGTCTCCTACGAGCAGTACTTC; CDR3: CASSFGTSGVSYEQYF
size: many; V: TRBV6-1; J: TRBJ2-7; D: .; DNA: TGTGCCAGCAGTTCTCCGGGCCCCATTCGGGAGCAGTACTTC; CDR3: CASSSPGPIREQYF
size: .; V: TRBV7-3; J: TRBJ1-6; D: .; DNA: TGTGCCAGCAGCCTCCCGGGACGGTATAATTCACCCCTCCACTTT; CDR3: CASSLPGRYNSPLHF
size: .; V: TRBV11-2; J: TRBJ2-7; D: TRBD2; DNA: TGTGCCAGCAGCTTATCTAGCGGGGGGACAGCGAACTACGAGCAGTACTTC; CDR3: CASSLSSGGTANYEQYF
size: many; V: TRBV2; J: TRBJ1-5; D: .; DNA: TGTGCCAGCAGCGACTATAGCAATCAGCCCCAGCATTTT; CDR3: CASSDYSNQPQHF
size: many; V: TRBV11-2; J: TRBJ2-1; D: .; DNA: TGTGCCAGCAGCTTAAGGGACGGCGGATCTGGTGAGCAGTTCTTC; CDR3: CASSLRDGGSGEQFF
size: many; V: TRBV3-1; J: TRBJ2-3; D: .; DNA: TGTGCCAGCAGCCAATCCAGGGGGGGCCGCCACATCACAGATACGCAGTATTTT; CDR3: CASSQSRGGRHITDTQYF
size: .; V: TRBV19; J: TRBJ1-1; D: .; DNA: TGTGCCAGTAGTGTGGGCAGCGGGAACACTGAAGCTTTCTTT; CDR3: CASSVGSGNTEAFF
size: .; V: TRBV12-3/TRBV12-4; J: TRBJ1-2; D: .; DNA: TGTGCCAGCAGTTTCCCCCGCAGTTATGGCTACACCTTC; CDR3: CASSFPRSYGYTF